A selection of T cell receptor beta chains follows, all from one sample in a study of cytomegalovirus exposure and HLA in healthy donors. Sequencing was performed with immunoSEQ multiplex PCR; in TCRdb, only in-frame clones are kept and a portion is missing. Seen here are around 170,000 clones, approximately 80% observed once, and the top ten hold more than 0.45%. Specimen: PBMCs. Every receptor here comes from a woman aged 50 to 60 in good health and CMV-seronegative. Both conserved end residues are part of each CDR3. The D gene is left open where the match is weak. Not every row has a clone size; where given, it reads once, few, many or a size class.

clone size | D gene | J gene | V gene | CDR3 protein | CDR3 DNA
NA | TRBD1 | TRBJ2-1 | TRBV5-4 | CASSLRSRSRDRVVNEQFF | TGTGCCAGCAGCTTGAGGTCCCGCTCCCGGGACAGAGTAGTAAATGAGCAGTTCTTC
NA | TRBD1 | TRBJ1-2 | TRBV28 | CASSTTGGFNLGGYTF | TGTGCCAGCAGTACTACAGGGGGCTTTAATCTGGGTGGCTACACCTTC
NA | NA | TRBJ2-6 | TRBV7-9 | CASSSTRGLNRSGANVLTF | TGTGCCAGCAGCTCAACCAGGGGCCTGAATCGCTCTGGGGCCAACGTCCTGACTTTC
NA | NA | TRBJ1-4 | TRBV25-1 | CASSQGTRGEKLFF | TGTGCCAGCAGCCAAGGCACCCGGGGTGAAAAACTGTTTTTT
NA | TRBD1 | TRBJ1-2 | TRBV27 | CASSLTPDRAHYGYTF | TGTGCCAGCAGTCTGACACCAGACAGGGCCCACTATGGCTACACCTTC
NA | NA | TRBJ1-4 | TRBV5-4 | CASSRGIGPNNEKLFF | TGTGCCAGCAGCAGGGGTATCGGGCCGAATAATGAAAAACTGTTTTTT
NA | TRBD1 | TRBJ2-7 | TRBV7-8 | CASSSTGQGRYEQYF | TGTGCCAGCAGCTCGACGGGACAGGGTCGTTACGAGCAGTACTTC
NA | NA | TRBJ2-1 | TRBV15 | CATSSGPFDEQFF | TGTGCCACCAGCAGTGGCCCGTTTGATGAGCAGTTCTTC
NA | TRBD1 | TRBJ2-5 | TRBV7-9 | CASSFRQGGETQYF | TGTGCCAGCAGCTTCCGACAGGGCGGAGAGACCCAGTACTTC
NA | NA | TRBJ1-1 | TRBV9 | CASSLGQRNTEAFF | TGTGCCAGCAGCCTAGGACAGAGGAACACTGAAGCTTTCTTT
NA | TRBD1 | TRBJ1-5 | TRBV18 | CASSPPQGDPGHQPQHF | TGTGCCAGCTCACCACCCCAGGGGGACCCCGGGCATCAGCCCCAGCATTTT
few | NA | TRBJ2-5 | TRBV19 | CASTRSIQGWETQYF | TGTGCCAGTACCCGCTCCATCCAGGGATGGGAGACCCAGTACTTC
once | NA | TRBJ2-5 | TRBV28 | CASSLAGRGETQYF | TGTGCCAGCAGTTTGGCAGGACGGGGGGAGACCCAGTACTTC
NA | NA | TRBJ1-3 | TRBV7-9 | CASSPRRNTIYF | TGTGCCAGCAGCCCGCGAAGAAACACCATATATTTT
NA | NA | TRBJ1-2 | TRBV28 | CASSLSSGLPNYGYTF | TGTGCCAGCAGTTTATCATCAGGGTTACCTAACTATGGCTACACCTTC
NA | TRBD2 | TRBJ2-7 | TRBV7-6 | CASSPGLAGPDYEQYF | TGTGCCAGCAGCCCGGGACTAGCGGGCCCCGACTACGAGCAGTACTTC
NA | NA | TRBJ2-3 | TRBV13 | CASSITGGSDTQYF | TGTGCCAGCAGCATTACCGGAGGGTCAGATACGCAGTATTTT
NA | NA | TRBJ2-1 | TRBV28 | CATRLRGGEFF | TGTGCCACCCGCTTACGAGGGGGAGAGTTCTTC
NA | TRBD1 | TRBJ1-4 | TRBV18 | CASSALTGALGTNEKLFF | TGTGCCAGCTCAGCATTAACAGGGGCCCTTGGCACTAATGAAAAACTGTTTTTT
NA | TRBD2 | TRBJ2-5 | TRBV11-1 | CASSLGLAAGSQETQYF | TGTGCCAGCAGCTTGGGACTAGCAGCGGGATCCCAAGAGACCCAGTACTTC
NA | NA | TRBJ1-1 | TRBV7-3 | CASSLAGPNTEAFF | TGTGCCAGCAGCTTAGCAGGGCCGAACACTGAAGCTTTCTTT
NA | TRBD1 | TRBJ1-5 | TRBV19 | CASTPGTGAGNQPQHF | TGTGCCAGTACCCCCGGGACAGGGGCCGGCAATCAGCCCCAGCATTTT
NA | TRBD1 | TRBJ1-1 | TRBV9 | CASSVAPTGTGDTEAFF | TGTGCCAGCAGCGTAGCTCCGACAGGGACTGGGGACACTGAAGCTTTCTTT
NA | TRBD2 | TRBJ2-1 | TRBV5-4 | CASRVGLAGGYEQFF | TGTGCCAGCAGGGTTGGGCTAGCGGGGGGATATGAGCAGTTCTTC
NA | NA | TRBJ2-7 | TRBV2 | CASSVAGEQYF | TGTGCCAGCAGTGTGGCGGGGGAGCAGTACTTC
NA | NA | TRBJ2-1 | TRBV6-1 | CASSEFRSSYNEQFF | TGTGCCAGCAGTGAATTTCGGAGCTCCTACAATGAGCAGTTCTTC
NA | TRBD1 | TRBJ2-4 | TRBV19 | CASSSGQGRNSQYF | TGTGCCAGTTCGTCGGGACAGGGTAGGAACAGTCAGTACTTC
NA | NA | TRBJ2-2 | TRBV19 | CASSGQFTGELFF | TGTGCCAGTAGCGGACAGTTCACCGGGGAGCTGTTTTTT
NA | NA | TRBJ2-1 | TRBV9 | CASGTIGVAEQFF | TGTGCCAGCGGCACCATAGGGGTAGCTGAGCAGTTCTTC
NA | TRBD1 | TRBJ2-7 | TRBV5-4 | CASSARTGGAYEQYF | TGTGCCAGCAGCGCGCGGACAGGGGGGGCCTACGAGCAGTACTTC
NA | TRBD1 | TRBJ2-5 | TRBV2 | CASSAGRGRETQYF | TGTGCCAGCAGTGCGGGCAGGGGGCGAGAGACCCAGTACTTC
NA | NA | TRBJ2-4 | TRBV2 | CASRARDTIKNIQYF | TGTGCCAGCAGGGCACGGGACACAATCAAAAACATTCAGTACTTC
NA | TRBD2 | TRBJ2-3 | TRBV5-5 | CASSPLAGADTQYF | TGTGCCAGCTCCCCCCTAGCGGGAGCAGATACGCAGTATTTT
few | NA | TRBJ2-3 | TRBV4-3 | CASGAGDTQYF | TGCGCCAGCGGGGCCGGAGATACGCAGTATTTT
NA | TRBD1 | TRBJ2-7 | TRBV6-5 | CASIGQGGWEQYF | TGTGCCAGCATCGGACAGGGGGGCTGGGAGCAGTACTTC
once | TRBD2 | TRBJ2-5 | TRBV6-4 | CASSDQILGLAEVSETQYF | TGTGCCAGCAGTGACCAAATACTAGGACTAGCAGAGGTATCGGAGACCCAGTACTTC
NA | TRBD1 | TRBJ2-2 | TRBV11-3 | CASSRGTGNTGELFF | TGTGCCAGCAGCCGCGGGACAGGAAACACCGGGGAGCTGTTTTTT
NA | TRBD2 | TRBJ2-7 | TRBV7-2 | CASSTSGGYEQYF | TGTGCCAGCAGTACTAGCGGGGGGTACGAGCAGTACTTC
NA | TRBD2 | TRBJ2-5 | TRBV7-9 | CASSPRLAGLRETQYF | TGTGCCAGCAGCCCCCGACTAGCGGGCTTAAGGGAGACCCAGTACTTC
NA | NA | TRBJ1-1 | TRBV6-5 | CASNGVLGAEAFF | TGTGCCAGCAACGGTGTCCTGGGCGCTGAAGCTTTCTTT
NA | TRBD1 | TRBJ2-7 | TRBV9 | CASSSGPTGLSEQYF | TGTGCCAGCAGCTCCGGGCCGACAGGGCTGAGCGAGCAGTACTTC
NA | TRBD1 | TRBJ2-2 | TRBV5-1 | CASHIRTGEVRELFF | TGCGCCAGCCATATTCGGACAGGGGAGGTCCGGGAGCTGTTTTTT
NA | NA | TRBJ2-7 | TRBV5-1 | CASREQTYEQYF | TGCGCCAGCAGGGAGCAGACCTACGAGCAGTACTTC
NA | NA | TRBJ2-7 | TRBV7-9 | CASSLDRARYEQYF | TGTGCCAGCAGCTTAGACAGGGCCAGGTACGAGCAGTACTTC
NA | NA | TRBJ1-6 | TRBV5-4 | CASSVKSGFLNSPLHF | TGTGCCAGCAGCGTCAAATCGGGATTTCTGAATTCACCCCTCCACTTT
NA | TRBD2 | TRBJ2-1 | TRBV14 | CASSSQGGFSAGGPNEQFF | TGTGCCAGCAGCTCACAGGGCGGATTTTCCGCGGGAGGGCCGAATGAGCAGTTCTTC
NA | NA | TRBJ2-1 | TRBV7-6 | CASSPTRVNNEQFF | TGTGCCAGCAGTCCAACACGGGTAAACAATGAGCAGTTCTTC
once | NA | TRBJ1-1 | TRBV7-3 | CASSLTAAGRTEAFF | TGTGCCAGCAGCTTAACGGCCGCAGGGAGGACTGAAGCTTTCTTT
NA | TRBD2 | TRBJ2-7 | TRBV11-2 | CASSPWGSGSYEQYF | TGTGCCAGCAGCCCCTGGGGTAGCGGGAGCTACGAGCAGTACTTC
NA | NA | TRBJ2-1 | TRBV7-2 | CASSLTGSLGSEQFF | TGTGCCAGCAGCTTAACGGGGAGCTTGGGGAGTGAGCAGTTCTTC
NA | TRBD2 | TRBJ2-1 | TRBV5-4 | CASTGTGGLNEQFF | TGTGCCAGCACCGGGACGGGAGGGCTCAATGAGCAGTTCTTC
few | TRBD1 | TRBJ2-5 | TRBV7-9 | CASSSTYRGRGETQYF | TGTGCCAGCAGCTCCACTTACAGGGGGAGAGGGGAGACCCAGTACTTC
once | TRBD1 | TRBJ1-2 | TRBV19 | CASSDGQGARGYGYTF | TGTGCCAGTAGTGACGGACAGGGGGCGCGTGGCTATGGCTACACCTTC
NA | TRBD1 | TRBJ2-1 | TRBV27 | CASSLFPGQGNNEQFF | TGTGCCAGCAGCCTGTTTCCGGGACAGGGTAACAATGAGCAGTTCTTC
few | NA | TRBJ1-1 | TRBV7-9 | CASSQAGNTEAFF | TGTGCCAGCAGCCAGGCGGGGAACACTGAAGCTTTCTTT
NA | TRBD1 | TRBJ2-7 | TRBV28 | CASSVNRGHYEQYF | TGTGCCAGCAGTGTCAACAGGGGCCACTACGAGCAGTACTTC
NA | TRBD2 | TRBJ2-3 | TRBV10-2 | CASSVGPGGTDTQYF | TGCGCCAGCAGTGTTGGTCCCGGGGGGACAGATACGCAGTATTTT
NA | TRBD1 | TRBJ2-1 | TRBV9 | CASSPRQGVNEQFF | TGTGCCAGCAGCCCCCGACAGGGTGTCAATGAGCAGTTCTTC
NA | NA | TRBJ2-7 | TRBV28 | CASSFGQSDEQYF | TGTGCCAGCAGTTTCGGACAGAGCGACGAGCAGTACTTC